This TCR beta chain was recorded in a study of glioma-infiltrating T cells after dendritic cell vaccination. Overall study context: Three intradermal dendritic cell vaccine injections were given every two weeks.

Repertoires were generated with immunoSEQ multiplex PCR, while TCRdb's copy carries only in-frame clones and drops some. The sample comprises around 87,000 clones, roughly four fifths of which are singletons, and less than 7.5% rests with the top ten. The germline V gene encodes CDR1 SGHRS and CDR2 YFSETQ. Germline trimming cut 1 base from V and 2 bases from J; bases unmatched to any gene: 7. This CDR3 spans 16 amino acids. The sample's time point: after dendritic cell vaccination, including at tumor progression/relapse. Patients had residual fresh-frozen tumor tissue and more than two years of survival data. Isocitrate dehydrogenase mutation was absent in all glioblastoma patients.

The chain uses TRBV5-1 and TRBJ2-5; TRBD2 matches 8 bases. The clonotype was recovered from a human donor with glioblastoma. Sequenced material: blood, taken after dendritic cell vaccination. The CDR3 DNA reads TGCGCCAGCAGCTTGTCCCCGCGGGGGGCACAAGAGACCCAGTACTTC. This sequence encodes CASSLSPRGAQETQYF.